This T cell receptor (beta chain) was captured in a study of control samples from healthy donors and cancer patients. CDR3 length equals 14 residues. Germline V gene sequence: CDR1 MNHEY, CDR2 SMNVEV (reference sequence). The V gene end was trimmed by 4 bases and the J gene end by 8 bases; junction bases not matched to a gene: 8. Data came from immunoSEQ multiplex PCR; TCRdb stores just in-frame clones and leaves some out. The sample lists roughly 30,000 clones; 87% were seen once. This receptor was obtained from a female donor with melanoma. The gene calls are TRBV27 and TRBJ2-3, with 8 positions matching TRBD2. Sequenced sample: formalin-fixed, paraffin-embedded tissue. CDR3 DNA sequence: TGTGCCAGCAGTTCGCCAGCGGGAGTTGGTACGCAGTATTTT. Protein sequence: CASSSPAGVGTQYF.